A selection of T cell receptor beta chains follows, all from one sample in a study of shared clonotypes between healthy human individuals. TCRdb keeps only in-frame clones here, not all; method: immunoSEQ multiplex PCR. Of about 990,000 clones listed, roughly 74% are singletons. The specimen sequenced was memory CD4+ T cells from PBMCs. The receptors come from a man younger than 35 in good health. Some clones in this sample may be carry-over from other donors' samples. CDR3s include the opening cysteine and the closing phenylalanine or tryptophan.

j_call: TRBJ2-7
v_call: TRBV7-7
cdr3_aa: CASSSPIFYEQYF

j_call: TRBJ2-7
v_call: TRBV5-1
cdr3_aa: CASSPQGFDEQYF

j_call: TRBJ2-5
v_call: TRBV29-1
cdr3_aa: CSIRGLAGASETQYF

j_call: TRBJ1-5
v_call: TRBV10-3
cdr3_aa: CAISQGGNQPQHF

j_call: TRBJ2-1
v_call: TRBV4-2
cdr3_aa: CASSQDTSGRFFVNEQFF

j_call: TRBJ2-3
v_call: TRBV6-1
cdr3_aa: CASKEGLAGLDTQYF

j_call: TRBJ2-3
v_call: TRBV5-1
cdr3_aa: CASRKNRAGVTDTQYF

j_call: TRBJ1-1
v_call: TRBV4-2
cdr3_aa: CASSRGYDTEAFF

j_call: TRBJ1-4
v_call: TRBV9
cdr3_aa: CASRLHRGRLLNPEKLFF

j_call: TRBJ2-7
v_call: TRBV28
cdr3_aa: CASSYAPLYEQYF

j_call: TRBJ2-2
v_call: TRBV7-2
cdr3_aa: CASSSLAGGPTGELFF

j_call: TRBJ2-5
v_call: TRBV2
cdr3_aa: CASRREGIQTQYF

j_call: TRBJ1-2
v_call: TRBV28
cdr3_aa: CASSTRTMNYGYTF

j_call: TRBJ2-5
v_call: TRBV9
cdr3_aa: CASSVTTSGSGGTQYF

j_call: TRBJ2-7
v_call: TRBV28
cdr3_aa: CASIDAGEGASYEQYF

j_call: TRBJ2-7
v_call: TRBV5-4
cdr3_aa: CASSLFEVHEQYF

j_call: TRBJ2-3
v_call: TRBV5-8
cdr3_aa: CASSWGRDTDTQYF

j_call: TRBJ1-2
v_call: TRBV4-3
cdr3_aa: CASSQEGGRSYGYTF

j_call: TRBJ1-2
v_call: TRBV7-3
cdr3_aa: CASSLTTGSGTPPNGYTF

j_call: TRBJ1-4
v_call: TRBV18
cdr3_aa: CASSLRASNEKLFF

j_call: TRBJ1-4
v_call: TRBV7-8
cdr3_aa: CASSPLRPGEEKLFF

j_call: TRBJ2-4
v_call: TRBV7-8
cdr3_aa: CASSLVRGGDIQYF

j_call: TRBJ1-1
v_call: TRBV4-1
cdr3_aa: CASSQPGEGRRKGEAFF

j_call: TRBJ2-2
v_call: TRBV7-2
cdr3_aa: CASSLHRGRQAGELFF

j_call: TRBJ2-5
v_call: TRBV7-2
cdr3_aa: CASSPREGPRETQYF

j_call: TRBJ1-2
v_call: TRBV6-4
cdr3_aa: CASSTGSYSGDYTF

j_call: TRBJ2-3
v_call: TRBV10-3
cdr3_aa: CAISESGADTQYF

j_call: TRBJ2-7
v_call: TRBV4-1
cdr3_aa: CASSHQWGVVAVYEQYF

j_call: TRBJ1-1
v_call: TRBV5-1
cdr3_aa: CASSLGRGHAEAFF

j_call: TRBJ1-1
v_call: TRBV28
cdr3_aa: CASSYPRRNTEAFF